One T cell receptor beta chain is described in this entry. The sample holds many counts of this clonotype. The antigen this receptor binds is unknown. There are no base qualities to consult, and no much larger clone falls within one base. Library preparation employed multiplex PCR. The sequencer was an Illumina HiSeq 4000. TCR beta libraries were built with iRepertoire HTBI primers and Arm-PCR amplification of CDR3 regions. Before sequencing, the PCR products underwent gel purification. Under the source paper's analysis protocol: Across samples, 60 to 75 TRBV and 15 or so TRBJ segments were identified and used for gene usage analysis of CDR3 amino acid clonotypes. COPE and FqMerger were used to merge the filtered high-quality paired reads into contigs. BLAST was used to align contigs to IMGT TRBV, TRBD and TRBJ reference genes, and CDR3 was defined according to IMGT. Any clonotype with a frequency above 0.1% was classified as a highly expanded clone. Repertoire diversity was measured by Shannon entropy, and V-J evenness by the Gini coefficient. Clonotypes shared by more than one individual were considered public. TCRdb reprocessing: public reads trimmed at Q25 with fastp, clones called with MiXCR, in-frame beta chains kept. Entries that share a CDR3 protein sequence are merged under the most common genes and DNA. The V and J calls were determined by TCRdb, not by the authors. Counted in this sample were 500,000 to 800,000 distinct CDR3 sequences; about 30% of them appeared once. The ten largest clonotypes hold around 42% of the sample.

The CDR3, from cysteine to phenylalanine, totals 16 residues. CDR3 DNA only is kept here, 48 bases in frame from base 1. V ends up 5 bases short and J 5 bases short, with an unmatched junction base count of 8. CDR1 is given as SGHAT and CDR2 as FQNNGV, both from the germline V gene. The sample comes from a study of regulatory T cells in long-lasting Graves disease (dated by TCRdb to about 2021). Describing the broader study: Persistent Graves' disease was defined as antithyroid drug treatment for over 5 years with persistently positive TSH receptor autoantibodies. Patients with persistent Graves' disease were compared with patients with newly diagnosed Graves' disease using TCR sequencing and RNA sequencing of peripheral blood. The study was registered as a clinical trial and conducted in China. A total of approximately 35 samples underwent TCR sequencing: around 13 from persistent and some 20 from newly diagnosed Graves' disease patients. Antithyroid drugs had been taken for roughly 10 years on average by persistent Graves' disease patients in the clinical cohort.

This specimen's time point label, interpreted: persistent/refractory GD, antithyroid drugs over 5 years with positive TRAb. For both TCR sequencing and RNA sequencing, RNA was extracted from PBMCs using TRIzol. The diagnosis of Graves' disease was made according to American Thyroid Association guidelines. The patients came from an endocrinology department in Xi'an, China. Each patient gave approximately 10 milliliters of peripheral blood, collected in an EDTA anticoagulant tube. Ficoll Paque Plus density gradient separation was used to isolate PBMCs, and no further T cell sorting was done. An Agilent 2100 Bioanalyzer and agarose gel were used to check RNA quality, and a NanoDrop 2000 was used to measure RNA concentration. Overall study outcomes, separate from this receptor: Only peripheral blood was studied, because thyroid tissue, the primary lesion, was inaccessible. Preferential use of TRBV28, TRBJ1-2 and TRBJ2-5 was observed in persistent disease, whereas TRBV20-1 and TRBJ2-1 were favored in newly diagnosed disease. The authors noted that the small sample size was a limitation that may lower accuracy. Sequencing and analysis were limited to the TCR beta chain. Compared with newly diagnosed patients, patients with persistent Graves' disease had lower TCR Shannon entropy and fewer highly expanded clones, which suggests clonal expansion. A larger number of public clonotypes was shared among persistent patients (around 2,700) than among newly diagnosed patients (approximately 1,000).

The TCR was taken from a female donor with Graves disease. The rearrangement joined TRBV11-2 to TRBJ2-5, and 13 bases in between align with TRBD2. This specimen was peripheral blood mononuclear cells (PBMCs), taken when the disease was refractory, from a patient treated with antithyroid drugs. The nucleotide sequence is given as TGTGCCAGCAGCCCCCAGGGACTAGCGGGATCTGAGACCCAGTACTTC. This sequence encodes CASSPQGLAGSETQYF.